This section outlines one T cell receptor (beta chain) sequence together with its context. No antigen is known for it. The data originate from a study of T cell responses to AZD1222 COVID-19 vaccine. Some clones are missing from TCRdb's copy, which holds only in-frame ones; the method was immunoSEQ multiplex PCR. The sample includes 150,000 to 170,000 clones, around 85% of them seen just once. This CDR3 is built from 15 residues. Per germline, CDR1 LGHDT and CDR2 YNNKEL (reference sequence). V shed 4 bases and J shed 2 bases, with 12 bases lying between them. Findings of the study overall: In all cases, repertoires were sampled only after the peak T cell response.

The source was peripheral blood, collected on day 0 of MenACWY control vaccination. This clonotype was sampled from an adult in good health. The rearrangement uses TRBV3-1 (or the pseudogene TRBV3-2) and TRBJ1-3; D might be TRBD1 (6 bases). CDR3 DNA: TGTGCCAGCAGCCCTTATACAGGGACTGGAAACACCATATATTTT. It is translated as CASSPYTGTGNTIYF.